This T cell receptor beta chain stems from a study of shared clonotypes between healthy human individuals. The length of the CDR3 is 17 residues. Germline V gene lookup returns CDR1 SGHRS and CDR2 YFSETQ. V lost 1 base to trimming and J lost 3 bases, with 18 bases between them. The repertoire was sequenced with immunoSEQ multiplex PCR; TCRdb's copy has only in-frame clones and lacks some. The sample includes more than 2 million clones, approximately 94% seen only once; the top ten take 0.1% to 0.15%. Sequenced input: naive CD4+ T cells sorted from blood. Indicated subset: CD45RA+ positively selected. The chain employs TRBV5-1 and TRBJ2-3; no reliable D call. The sequence derives from a man between 18 and 35 years old in good health. In DNA form, the CDR3 reads TGCGCCAGCAGCTTGTCTTCCGCAGGTTTAGTAACAGATACGCAGTATTTT. Amino acid sequence: CASSLSSAGLVTDTQYF.